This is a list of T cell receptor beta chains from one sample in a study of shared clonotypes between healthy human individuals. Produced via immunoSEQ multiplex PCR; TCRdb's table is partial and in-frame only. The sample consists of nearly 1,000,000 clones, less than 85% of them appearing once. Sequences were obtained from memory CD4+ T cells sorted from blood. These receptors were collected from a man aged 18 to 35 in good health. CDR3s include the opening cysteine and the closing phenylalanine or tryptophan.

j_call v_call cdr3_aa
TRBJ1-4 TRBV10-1 CASTLDGRLEKLFF
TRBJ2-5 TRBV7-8 CASSRGETQYF
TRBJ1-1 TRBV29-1 CSVERGRGTEAFF
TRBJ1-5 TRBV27 CASSSDRGNQPQHF
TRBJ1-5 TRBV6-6 CASNSHGNQPQHF
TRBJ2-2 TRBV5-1 CASSLGTGVTGELFF
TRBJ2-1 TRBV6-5 CASSYERGSYNEQFF
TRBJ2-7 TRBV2 CASSPGGLPYEQYF
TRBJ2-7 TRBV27 CASMRDRGYEQYF
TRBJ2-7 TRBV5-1 CASSRSPGQGGYEQYF